This TCR beta chain was identified in a study of T cells in Graves' hyperthyroidism and ophthalmopathy. RNA transcripts provided the source from which TCR beta CDR3 regions were amplified. During a first-round RT-PCR of the TCR CDR3, the HTBI primer set was used. MiXCR, applied by TCRdb to the multiplex PCR reads, yields one record per CDR3 protein. Of a few hundred thousand distinct CDR3 sequences detected, about 15% appear once; the ten largest clones hold less than 35%. CDR3 length: 15 residues. V was shortened by 0 bases and J by 2 bases, with 10 bases between the two germline ends. Germline V gives CDR1 SGHAT, CDR2 FQNNGV. Graves' hyperthyroidism is called stable when ophthalmopathy does not progress within 18 months. Any patient presenting with uncontrolled infection, other autoimmune disease, pregnancy or lactation was left out. PBMCs were derived from 9.5 to 10 ml fresh peripheral blood. General study results and limits: Ophthalmopathy and stable hyperthyroidism were separated by a 13 V-J model.

This clonotype was observed at least ten times. What it recognizes is unknown. The chain combines TRBV11-2 with TRBJ1-2; D is ambiguous. Sequences were obtained from blood. The receptor's source is a woman in her thirties with Graves' hyperthyroidism. DNA for the CDR3: TGTGCCAGCAGCTTAGAGGTCAGACACAACTATGGCTACACCTTC. Its translation is CASSLEVRHNYGYTF. Full variable domain (rest looked up from reference TRBV11-2 and TRBJ1-2): EAGVAQSPRYKIIEKRQSVAFWCNPISGHATLYWYQQILGQGPKLLIQFQNNGVVDDSQLPKDRFSAERLKGVDSTLKIQPAKLEDSAVYLCASSLEVRHNYGYTFGSGTRLTVV.